This T cell receptor (beta chain) was captured by sequencing in a study of Ad26.COV2.S vaccination and SARS-CoV-2 variants. Study at large: The study gave Ad26.COV2.S intramuscularly, once or twice 56 days apart. Study observations and caveats: Spike-specific TCR breadth was greater after Ad26.COV2.S than placebo. It is possible that the TCR breadth and depth analyses underestimated the total T cell responses.

Comments on this clone: As yet, its antigen is unknown.

Profiled with immunoSEQ multiplex PCR; TCRdb holds only in-frame clones, not every one. The sample lists around 310,000 clones, 75% to 90% occurring once. Looked up from germline, CDR1 is LNHDA and CDR2 is SQIVND (reference sequence). CDR3 size: 17 residues. V trimming: 6 bases; J trimming: 0 bases; junction bases outside the gene matches: 13. Treatment specified: around 19 received Ad26.COV2.S at low or high dose, single or two shots; about 5 received placebo; per-sample allocation not given. On day 63 after the first injection, vaccine and placebo recipients gave samples. An Ad26 vector that expressed Wuhan-strain SARS-CoV-2 spike constituted the vaccine.

The material sequenced was peripheral blood, taken in a trial of Ad26.COV2.S vaccine versus placebo. This chain connects TRBV19 to TRBJ1-2, with 7 bases matching TRBD1. This receptor was taken from a person between 18 and 65 years old who received the Ad26.COV2.S COVID-19 vaccine or a placebo. In DNA form, the CDR3 reads TGTGCCAGTAGAGCGACAGGGACCATTATAGCTAACTATGGCTACACCTTC. This translates into CASRATGTIIANYGYTF.